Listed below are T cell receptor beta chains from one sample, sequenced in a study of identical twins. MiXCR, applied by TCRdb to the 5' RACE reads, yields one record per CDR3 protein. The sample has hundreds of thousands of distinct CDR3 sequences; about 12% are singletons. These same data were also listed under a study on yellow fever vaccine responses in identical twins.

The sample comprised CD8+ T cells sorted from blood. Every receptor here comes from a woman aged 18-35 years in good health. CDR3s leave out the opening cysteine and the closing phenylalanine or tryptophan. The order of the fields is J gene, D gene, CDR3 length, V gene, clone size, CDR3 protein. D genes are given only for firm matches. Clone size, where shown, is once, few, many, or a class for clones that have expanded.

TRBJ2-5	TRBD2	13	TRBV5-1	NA	ASSLKGSGRETQY
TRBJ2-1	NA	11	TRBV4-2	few	ASSQYLSDEQF
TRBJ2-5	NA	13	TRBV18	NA	ASSPAGQDGETQY
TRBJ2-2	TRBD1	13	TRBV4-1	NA	ASSQRTGFTGELF
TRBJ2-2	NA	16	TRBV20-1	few	SAPPSLEARANTGELF
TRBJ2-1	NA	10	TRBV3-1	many	ASSQEYNEQF
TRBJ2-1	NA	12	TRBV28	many	ASSFRAAYNEQF
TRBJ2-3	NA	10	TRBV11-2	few	ASSTTTDTQY
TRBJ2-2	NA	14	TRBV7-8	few	ASSPTGPGDTGELF
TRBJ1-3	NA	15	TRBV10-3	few	AISGPRTESSGNTIY
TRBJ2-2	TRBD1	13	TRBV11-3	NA	ASLDRAMNTGELF
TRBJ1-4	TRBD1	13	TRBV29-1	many	SGMRVVRGHEKLF
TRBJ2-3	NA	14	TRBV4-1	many	ASSQRGLPAANTQY
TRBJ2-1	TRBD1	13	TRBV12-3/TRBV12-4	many	ASSLGRGPVNEQF
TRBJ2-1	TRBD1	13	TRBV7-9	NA	ASSSEKTGIDEQF
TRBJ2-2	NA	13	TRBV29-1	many	SVESAEGLGGELF
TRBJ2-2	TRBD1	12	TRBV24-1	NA	ATRTGGDTGELF
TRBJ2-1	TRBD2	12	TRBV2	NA	ASIVSGGEDEQF
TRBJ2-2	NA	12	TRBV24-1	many	ATSDLASTGELF
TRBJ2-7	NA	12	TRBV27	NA	ASSLTDRSYEQY
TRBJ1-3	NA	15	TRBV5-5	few	ASSLTGSLTPGNTIY
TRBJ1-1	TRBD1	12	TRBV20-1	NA	SASSTGMNTEAF
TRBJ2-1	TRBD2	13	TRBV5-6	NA	ASSLIAGATNEQF
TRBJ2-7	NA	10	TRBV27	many	ASSLAGQEQY
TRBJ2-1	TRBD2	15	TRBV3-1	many	ASSQGGAGGPYNEQF
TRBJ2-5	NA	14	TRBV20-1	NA	SARDWSRTDQETQY
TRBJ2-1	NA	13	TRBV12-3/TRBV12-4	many	ASSFCGSSYNEQF
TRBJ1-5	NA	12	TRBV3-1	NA	ASSPYGRDQPQH
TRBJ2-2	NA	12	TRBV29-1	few	SVEDDANTGELF